Sequencing of this T cell receptor beta chain was carried out in a study of blood T cell repertoires in COVID-19. About the study: T cells, B-cell-depleted T cells, or PBMCs supplied cDNA or gDNA.

From germline, CDR1 is SGHRS and CDR2 YFSETQ. The CDR3 has 15 amino acids. The ends lost 7 bases at V and 8 bases at J; junction bases unmatched: 9. Original analysis: Quantification of nucleated cells was approximated via reference gene primer amplification. The data were produced by immunoSEQ multiplex PCR, yet TCRdb's version contains in-frame clones alone and is incomplete. That table gives V, J and clone size, and the DNA gave D and trimming. Among under 450,000 clones, about four fifths were seen once, and the ten largest hold around 5.1%. Participants, about 18 to 95 years old, spanned 25 or so US areas.

V usage is TRBV5-1 and J usage is TRBJ2-1; 13 nucleotides agree with TRBD2. This TCR was recovered from a woman between 50 and 59 years old who had recovered from COVID-19. Source material: PBMCs or T cells enriched from blood (not recorded which). The DNA for the CDR3 is TGCGCCAGCGGACTAGCGGGAGAAGGTACGGATGAGCAGTTCTTC. The encoded protein is CASGLAGEGTDEQFF.